Included here is one TCR beta chain sequence, with context. V lost 3 bases, J lost 2 bases, and 8 bases lay in between. Germline values: CDR1 SGHTA, CDR2 FQGNSA. The CDR3 runs to 13 residues. This sample stems from a study of OX40 agonist ivuxolimab in advanced cancers. About the study: Hepatocellular carcinoma, melanoma, renal cell or head and neck cancer was diagnosed in the dose-escalation patients.

Method: immunoSEQ multiplex PCR; TCRdb's copy keeps in-frame clones and lacks some. The data contain 57,000 or so clones, around four fifths of them singletons. The material was CD4+ or CD8+ T cells sorted from blood, obtained in a trial of the OX40 agonist ivuxolimab. This chain joins TRBV7-2 and TRBJ2-7; the D is unclear. The sequence was obtained from an adult with an advanced solid tumor such as melanoma, head and neck, liver or kidney cancer. In DNA form, the CDR3 reads TGTGCCAGCAGCTTGGGAAGGACCTACGAGCAGTACTTC. Its protein is CASSLGRTYEQYF.